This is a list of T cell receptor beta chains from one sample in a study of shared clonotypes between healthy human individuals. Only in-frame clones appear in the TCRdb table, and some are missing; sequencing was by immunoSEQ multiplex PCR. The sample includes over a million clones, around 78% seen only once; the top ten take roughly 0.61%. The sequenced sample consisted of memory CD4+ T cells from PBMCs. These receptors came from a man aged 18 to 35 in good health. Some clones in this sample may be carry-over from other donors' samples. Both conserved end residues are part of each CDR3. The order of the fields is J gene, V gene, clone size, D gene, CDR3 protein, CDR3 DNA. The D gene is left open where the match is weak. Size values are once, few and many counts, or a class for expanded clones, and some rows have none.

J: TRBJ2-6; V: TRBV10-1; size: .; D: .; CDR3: CASSSAGANVLTF; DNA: TGCGCCAGCAGTTCGGCTGGGGCCAACGTCCTGACTTTC
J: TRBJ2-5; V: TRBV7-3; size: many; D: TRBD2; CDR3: CASSPGTSETQYF; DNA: TGTGCCAGCAGCCCGGGGACTAGCGAGACCCAGTACTTC
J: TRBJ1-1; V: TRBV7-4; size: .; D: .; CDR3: CASSYPEPTDTEAFF; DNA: TGTGCCAGCAGCTACCCAGAGCCGACGGACACTGAAGCTTTCTTT
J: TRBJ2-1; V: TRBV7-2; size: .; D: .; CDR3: CASSPGLVHEQFF; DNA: TGTGCCAGCAGCCCCGGACTTGTCCATGAGCAGTTCTTC
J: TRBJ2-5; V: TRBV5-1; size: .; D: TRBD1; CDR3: CASSTQGYQETQYF; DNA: TGCGCCAGCAGCACACAGGGGTACCAAGAGACCCAGTACTTC
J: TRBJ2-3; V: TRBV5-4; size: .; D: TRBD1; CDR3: CASSPGQVADTQYF; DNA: TGTGCCAGCAGCCCTGGACAGGTTGCAGATACGCAGTATTTT
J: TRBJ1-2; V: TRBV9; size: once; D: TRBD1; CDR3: CASSERTGSYGYTF; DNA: TGTGCCAGCAGCGAACGGACAGGGTCCTATGGCTACACCTTC
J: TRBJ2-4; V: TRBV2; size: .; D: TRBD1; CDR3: CASRGDREGKNIQYF; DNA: TGTGCCAGCAGAGGGGACAGGGAAGGCAAAAACATTCAGTACTTC
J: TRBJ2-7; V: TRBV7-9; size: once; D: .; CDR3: CASSPPGPQYF; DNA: TGTGCCAGCAGCCCCCCCGGACCGCAGTACTTC
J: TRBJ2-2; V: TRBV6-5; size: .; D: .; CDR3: CASSYSGLRFGGELFF; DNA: TGTGCCAGCAGTTACTCGGGATTGAGATTTGGCGGGGAGCTGTTTTTT
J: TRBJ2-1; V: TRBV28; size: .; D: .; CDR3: CASSLTTPLYNEQFF; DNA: TGTGCCAGCAGTTTAACGACACCCCTTTACAATGAGCAGTTCTTC
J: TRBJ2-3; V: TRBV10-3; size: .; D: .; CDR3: CAIRTADTQYF; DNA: TGTGCCATTCGGACGGCAGATACGCAGTATTTT
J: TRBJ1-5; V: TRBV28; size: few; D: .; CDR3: CASTQRSLGNQPQHF; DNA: TGTGCCAGCACCCAACGGAGCCTGGGCAATCAGCCCCAGCATTTT
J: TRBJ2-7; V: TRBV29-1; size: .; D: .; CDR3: CSVEGRVSYEQYF; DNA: TGCAGCGTTGAGGGACGGGTCTCCTACGAGCAGTACTTC